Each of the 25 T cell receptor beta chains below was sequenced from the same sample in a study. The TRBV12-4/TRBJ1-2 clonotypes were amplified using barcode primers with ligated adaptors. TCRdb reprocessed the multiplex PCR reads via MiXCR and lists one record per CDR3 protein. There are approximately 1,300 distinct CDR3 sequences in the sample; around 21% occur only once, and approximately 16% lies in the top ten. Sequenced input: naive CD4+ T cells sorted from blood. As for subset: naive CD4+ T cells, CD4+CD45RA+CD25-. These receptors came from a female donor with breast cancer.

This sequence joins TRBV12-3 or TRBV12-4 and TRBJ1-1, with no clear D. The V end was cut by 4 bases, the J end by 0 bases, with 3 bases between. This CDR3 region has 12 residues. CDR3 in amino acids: CASSYMNTEAFF. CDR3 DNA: TGTGCCAGCAGTTACATGAACACTGAAGCTTTCTTT.

The CDR3 region is CASSSRRVNYGYTF. The CDR3 nucleotides are TGTGCCAGCAGTTCCCGGAGGGTGAACTATGGCTACACCTTC. This sequence joins TRBV12-3 or TRBV12-4 and TRBJ1-2; D uncertain. This CDR3 comprises 14 residues. Trimming took off 4 bases at V and 2 bases at J, with 11 bases between the two ends.

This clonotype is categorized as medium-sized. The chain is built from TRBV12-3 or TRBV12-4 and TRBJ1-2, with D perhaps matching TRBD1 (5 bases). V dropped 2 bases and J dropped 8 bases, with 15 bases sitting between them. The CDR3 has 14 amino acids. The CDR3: CASSLWGGAAGYTF. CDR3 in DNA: TGTGCCAGCAGTTTATGGGGAGGGGCGGCAGGCTACACCTTC.

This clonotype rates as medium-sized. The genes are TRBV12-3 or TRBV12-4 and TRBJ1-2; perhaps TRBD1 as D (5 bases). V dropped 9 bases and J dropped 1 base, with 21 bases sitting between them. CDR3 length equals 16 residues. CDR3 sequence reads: CASGTGRATDNYGYTF. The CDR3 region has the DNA TGTGCCAGTGGGACGGGCAGGGCAACGGATAACTATGGCTACACCTTC.

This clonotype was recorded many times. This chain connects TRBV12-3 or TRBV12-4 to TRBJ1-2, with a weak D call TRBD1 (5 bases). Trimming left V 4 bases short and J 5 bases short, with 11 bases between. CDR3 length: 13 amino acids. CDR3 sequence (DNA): TGTGCCAGCAGTTCGAAGGGGTGGTATGGCTACACCTTC. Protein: CASSSKGWYGYTF.

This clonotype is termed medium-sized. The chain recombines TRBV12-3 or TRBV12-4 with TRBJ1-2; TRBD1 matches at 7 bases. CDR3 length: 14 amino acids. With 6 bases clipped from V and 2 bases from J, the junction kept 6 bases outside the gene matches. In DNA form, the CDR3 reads TGTGCCAGCAGCCGACAGGGCCCGAACTATGGCTACACCTTC. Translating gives CASSRQGPNYGYTF.

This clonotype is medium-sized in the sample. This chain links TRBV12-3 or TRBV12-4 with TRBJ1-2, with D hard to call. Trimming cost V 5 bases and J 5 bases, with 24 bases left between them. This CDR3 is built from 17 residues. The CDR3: CASSLTLLGRKIYGYTF. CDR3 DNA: TGTGCCAGCAGTCTGACGCTCCTGGGCAGGAAGATTTATGGCTACACCTTC.

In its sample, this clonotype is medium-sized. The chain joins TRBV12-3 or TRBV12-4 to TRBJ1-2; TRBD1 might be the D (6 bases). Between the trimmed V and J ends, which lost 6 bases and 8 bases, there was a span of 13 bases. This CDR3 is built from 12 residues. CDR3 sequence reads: CASSPTGWGYTF. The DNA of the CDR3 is TGTGCCAGCAGCCCAACAGGGTGGGGCTACACCTTC.

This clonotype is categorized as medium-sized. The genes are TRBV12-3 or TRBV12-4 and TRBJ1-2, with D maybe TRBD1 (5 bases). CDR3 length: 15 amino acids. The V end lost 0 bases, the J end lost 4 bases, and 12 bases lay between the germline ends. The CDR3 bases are TGTGCCAGCAGTTTAGCGGGGCAGGCCTCCTATGGCTACACCTTC. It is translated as CASSLAGQASYGYTF.

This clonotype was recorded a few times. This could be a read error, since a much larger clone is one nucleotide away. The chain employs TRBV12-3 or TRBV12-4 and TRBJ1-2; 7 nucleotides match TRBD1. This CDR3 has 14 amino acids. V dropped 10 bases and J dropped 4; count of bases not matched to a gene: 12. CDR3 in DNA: TGTGCCAACAGGACAGGATACGAAGGCTATGGCTACACCTTC. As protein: CANRTGYEGYGYTF.

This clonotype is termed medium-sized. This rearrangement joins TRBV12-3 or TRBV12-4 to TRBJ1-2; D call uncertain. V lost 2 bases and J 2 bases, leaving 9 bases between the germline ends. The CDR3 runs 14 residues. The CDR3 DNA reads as TGTGCCAGCAGTTTACTGCAGTTGAACTATGGCTACACCTTC. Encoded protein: CASSLLQLNYGYTF.

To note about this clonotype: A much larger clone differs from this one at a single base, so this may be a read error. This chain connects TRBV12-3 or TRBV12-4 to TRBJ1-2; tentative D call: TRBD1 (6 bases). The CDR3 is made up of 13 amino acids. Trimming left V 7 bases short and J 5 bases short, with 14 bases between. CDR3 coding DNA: TGTGCCAGCACCACAGGGTCAGGTTATGGCTACACCTTC. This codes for CASTTGSGYGYTF.

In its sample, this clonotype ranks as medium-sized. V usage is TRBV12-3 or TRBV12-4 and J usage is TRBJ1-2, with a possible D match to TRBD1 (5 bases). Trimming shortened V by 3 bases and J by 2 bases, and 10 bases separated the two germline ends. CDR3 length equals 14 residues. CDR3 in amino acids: CASSFRALNYGYTF. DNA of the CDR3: TGTGCCAGCAGTTTCAGGGCCTTAAACTATGGCTACACCTTC.

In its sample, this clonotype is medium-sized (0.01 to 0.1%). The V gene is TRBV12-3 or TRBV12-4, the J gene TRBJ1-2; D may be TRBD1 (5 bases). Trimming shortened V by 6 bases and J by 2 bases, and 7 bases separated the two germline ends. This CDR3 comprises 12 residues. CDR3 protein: CASSQGNYGYTF. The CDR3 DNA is TGTGCCAGCAGCCAGGGAAACTATGGCTACACCTTC.

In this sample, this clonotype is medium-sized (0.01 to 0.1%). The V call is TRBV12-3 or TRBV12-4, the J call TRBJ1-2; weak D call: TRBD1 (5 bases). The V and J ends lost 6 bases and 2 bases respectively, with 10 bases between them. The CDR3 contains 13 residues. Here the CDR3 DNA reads TGTGCCAGCAGCCCGGACATAAACTATGGCTACACCTTC. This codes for CASSPDINYGYTF.

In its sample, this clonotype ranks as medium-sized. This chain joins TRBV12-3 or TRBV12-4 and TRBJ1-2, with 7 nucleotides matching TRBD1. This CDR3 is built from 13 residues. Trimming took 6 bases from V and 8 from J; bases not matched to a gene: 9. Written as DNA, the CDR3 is TGTGCCAGCAGCTTGACAGGGCAGGACGGCTACACCTTC. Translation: CASSLTGQDGYTF.

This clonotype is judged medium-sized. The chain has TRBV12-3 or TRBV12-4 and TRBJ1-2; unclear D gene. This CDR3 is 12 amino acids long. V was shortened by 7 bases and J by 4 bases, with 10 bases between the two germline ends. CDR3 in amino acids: CASTQSGYGYTF. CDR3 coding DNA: TGTGCCAGCACCCAATCTGGCTATGGCTACACCTTC.

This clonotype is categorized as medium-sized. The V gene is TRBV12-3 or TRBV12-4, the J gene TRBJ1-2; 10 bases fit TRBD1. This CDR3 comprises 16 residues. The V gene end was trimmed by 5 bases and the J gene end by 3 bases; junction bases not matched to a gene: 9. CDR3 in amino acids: CASSIGTGDRDYGYTF. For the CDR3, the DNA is TGTGCCAGCAGTATAGGGACAGGGGATAGGGACTATGGCTACACCTTC.

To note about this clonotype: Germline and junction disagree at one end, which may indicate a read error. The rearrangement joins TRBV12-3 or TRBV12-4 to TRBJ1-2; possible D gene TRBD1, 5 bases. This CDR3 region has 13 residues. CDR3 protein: CANSLAGRGSYTF. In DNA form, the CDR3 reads TGTGCCAACAGTTTAGCAGGGAGAGGCAGCTACACCTTC.

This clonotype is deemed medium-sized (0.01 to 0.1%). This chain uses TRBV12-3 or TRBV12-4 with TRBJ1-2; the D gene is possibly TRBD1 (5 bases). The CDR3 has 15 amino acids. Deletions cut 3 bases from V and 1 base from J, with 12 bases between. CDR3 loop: CASSLGGVNNYGYTF. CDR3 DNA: TGTGCCAGCAGTTTGGGAGGGGTCAATAACTATGGCTACACCTTC.

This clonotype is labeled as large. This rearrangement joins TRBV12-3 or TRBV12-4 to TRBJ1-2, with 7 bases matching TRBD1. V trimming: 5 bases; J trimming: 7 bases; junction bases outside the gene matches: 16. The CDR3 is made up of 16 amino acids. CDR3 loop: CASSPQLATGSIGYTF. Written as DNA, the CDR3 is TGTGCCAGCAGTCCCCAGCTGGCGACAGGGAGCATTGGCTACACCTTC.

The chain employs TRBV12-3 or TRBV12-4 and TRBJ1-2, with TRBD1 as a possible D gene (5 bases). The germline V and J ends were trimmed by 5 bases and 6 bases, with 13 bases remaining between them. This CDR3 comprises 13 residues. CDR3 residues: CASSRPGRDGYTF. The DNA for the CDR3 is TGTGCCAGCAGTCGGCCAGGCAGGGATGGCTACACCTTC.

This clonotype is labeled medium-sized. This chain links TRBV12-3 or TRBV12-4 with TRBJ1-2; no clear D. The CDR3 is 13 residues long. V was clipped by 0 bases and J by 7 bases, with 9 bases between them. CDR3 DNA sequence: TGTGCCAGCAGTTTAGCCCAGTTAGGTGGCTACACCTTC. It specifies CASSLAQLGGYTF.

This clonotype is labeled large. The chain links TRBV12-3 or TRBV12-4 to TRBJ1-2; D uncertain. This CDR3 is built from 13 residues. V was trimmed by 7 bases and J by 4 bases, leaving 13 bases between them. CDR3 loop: CASTLKGGYGYTF. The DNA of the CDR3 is TGTGCCAGCACCTTAAAGGGAGGCTATGGCTACACCTTC.

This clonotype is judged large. The CDR3 region is CASRDSNYGYTF. The CDR3 region has the DNA TGTGCCAGCAGGGACAGTAACTATGGCTACACCTTC. The chain is built from TRBV12-3 or TRBV12-4 and TRBJ1-2; TRBD1 is a possible D gene (6 bases). The V end lost 6 bases, the J end lost 1 base, and 6 bases lay between the germline ends. This CDR3 spans 12 amino acids.